What follows are 5 T cell receptor beta chains derived from one specimen sequenced in a study of patients and donors after allogeneic stem cell transplantation. TCRdb reprocessed the RT-PCR reads with MiXCR, giving one entry per CDR3 protein. Among about 160,000 distinct CDR3 sequences listed, about a quarter were seen once. The specimen was blood, either unsorted or a sorted T cell fraction (not recorded which). The receptors were gathered from a human donor who was either an allogeneic HSCT recipient or a stem cell or donor lymphocyte infusion donor (not recorded which). It is not recorded whose cells these are; they may come from a transplant donor.

This chain links TRBV19 with TRBJ1-4; D remains unclear. The germline V and J ends were trimmed by 4 bases and 5 bases, with 14 bases remaining between them. There are 15 residues in the CDR3. CDR1 is LNHDA, CDR2 SQIVND, per germline (reference sequence). CDR3 protein: CASSTHRTFNEKLFF. CDR3 bases: TGTGCCAGTAGTACACACCGGACCTTCAATGAAAAACTGTTTTTT. Filled out from reference TRBV19 and TRBJ1-4, the complete variable domain reads DGGITQSPKYLFRKEGQNVTLSCEQNLNHDAMYWYRQDPGQGLRLIYYSQIVNDFQKGDIAEGYSVSREKKESFPLTVTSAQKNPTAFYLCASSTHRTFNEKLFFGSGTQLSVL.

The genes are TRBV20-1 and TRBJ1-1; D possibly corresponds to TRBD1 (5 bases). Germline V lookup: CDR1 DFQATT, CDR2 SNEGSKA (reference sequence). This CDR3 has 12 residues. V was cut by 3 bases and J by 4 bases, with 9 bases left in between. In DNA, the CDR3 is TGCAGTGCTAGCAGGGTCGTCACTGAAGCTTTCTTT. It is translated as CSASRVVTEAFF.

This clonotype has only a few counts. CDR3 loop: CASSHRAGGPKVTDTQYF. The CDR3 DNA follows: TGTGCCAGCAGCCATAGGGCGGGAGGGCCGAAGGTGACAGATACGCAGTATTTT. The gene calls are TRBV12-3 or TRBV12-4 and TRBJ2-3; 9 bases agree with TRBD2. V shed 6 bases, J shed 3 bases, and the junction held 16 bases outside the gene matches. The CDR3 loop spans 18 amino acids.

This clonotype appeared a few times. This sequence joins TRBV7-9 and TRBJ2-5, with 9 bases identical to TRBD1. The germline V gene has CDR1 SEHNR and CDR2 FQNEAQ (reference sequence). The CDR3 runs to 14 residues. Trimming cost V 6 bases and J 4 bases; bases outside gene matches: 6. The CDR3 loop reads CASRPTGGGETQYF. Written as DNA, the CDR3 is TGTGCCAGCAGACCGACAGGGGGTGGAGAGACCCAGTACTTC.

V gene TRBV30 combines with J gene TRBJ1-3; D may be TRBD1 (5 bases). Germline V gene data show CDR1 as GTSNPN and CDR2 as SVGIG (reference sequence). This CDR3 is built from 14 residues. V was clipped by 1 base and J by 0 bases, with 7 bases between them. CDR3 bases: TGTGCCTGGAGTGAGGGGAACTCTGGAAACACCATATATTTT. This encodes CAWSEGNSGNTIYF.